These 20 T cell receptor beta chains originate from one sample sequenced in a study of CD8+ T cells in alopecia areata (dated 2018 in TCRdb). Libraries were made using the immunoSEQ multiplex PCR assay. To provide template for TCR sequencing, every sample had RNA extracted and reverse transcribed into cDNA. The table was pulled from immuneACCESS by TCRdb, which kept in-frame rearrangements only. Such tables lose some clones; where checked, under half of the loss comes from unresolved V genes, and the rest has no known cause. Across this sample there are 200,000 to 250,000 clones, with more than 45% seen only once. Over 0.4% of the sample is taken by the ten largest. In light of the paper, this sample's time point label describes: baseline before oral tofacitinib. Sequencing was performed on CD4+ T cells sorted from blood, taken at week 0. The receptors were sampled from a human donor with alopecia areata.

CDR3 region: CASNLLTGELFF. For the CDR3, the DNA is TGTGCCAGCAATCTTTTGACCGGGGAGCTGTTTTTT. V gene TRBV2 combines with J gene TRBJ2-2; D is unclear. The CDR3 sequence is 12 residues long. Germline V gene data show CDR1 as SNHLY and CDR2 as FYNNEI. V lost 7 bases and J 5 bases, leaving 8 bases between the germline ends.

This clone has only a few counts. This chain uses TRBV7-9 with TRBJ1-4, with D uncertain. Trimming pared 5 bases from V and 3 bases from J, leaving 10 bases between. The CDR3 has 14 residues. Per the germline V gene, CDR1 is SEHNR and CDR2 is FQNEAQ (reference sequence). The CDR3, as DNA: TGTGCCAGCAGCCCCAGCGGGGCTAATGAAAAACTGTTTTTT. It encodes CASSPSGANEKLFF.

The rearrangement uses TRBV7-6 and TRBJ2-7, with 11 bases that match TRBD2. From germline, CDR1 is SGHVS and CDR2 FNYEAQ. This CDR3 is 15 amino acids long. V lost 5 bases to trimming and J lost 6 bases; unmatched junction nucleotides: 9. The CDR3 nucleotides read TGTGCCAGCAGCCCACCACTAGCGGGAGATGCCGAGCAGTACTTC. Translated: CASSPPLAGDAEQYF.

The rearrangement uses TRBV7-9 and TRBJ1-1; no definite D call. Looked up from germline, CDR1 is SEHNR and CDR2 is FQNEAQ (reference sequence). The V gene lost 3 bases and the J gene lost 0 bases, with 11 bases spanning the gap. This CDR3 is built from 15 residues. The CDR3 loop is CASSLKRTLNTEAFF. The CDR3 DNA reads TGTGCCAGCAGCTTGAAACGGACGTTGAACACTGAAGCTTTCTTT.

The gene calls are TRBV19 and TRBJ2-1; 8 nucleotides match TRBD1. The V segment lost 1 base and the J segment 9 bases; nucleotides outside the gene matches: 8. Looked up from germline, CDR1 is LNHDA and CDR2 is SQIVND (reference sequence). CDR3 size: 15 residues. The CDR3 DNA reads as TGTGCCAGTAGTATAGGGACAGGGAAGTCGGGTGAGCAGTTCTTC. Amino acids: CASSIGTGKSGEQFF.

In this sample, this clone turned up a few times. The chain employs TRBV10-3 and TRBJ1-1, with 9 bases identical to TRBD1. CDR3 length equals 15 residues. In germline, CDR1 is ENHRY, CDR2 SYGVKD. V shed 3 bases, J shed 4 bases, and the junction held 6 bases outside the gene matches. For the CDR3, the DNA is TGTGCCATCAGTGAACAGACAGGGGGGGGCACTGAAGCTTTCTTT. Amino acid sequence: CAISEQTGGGTEAFF.

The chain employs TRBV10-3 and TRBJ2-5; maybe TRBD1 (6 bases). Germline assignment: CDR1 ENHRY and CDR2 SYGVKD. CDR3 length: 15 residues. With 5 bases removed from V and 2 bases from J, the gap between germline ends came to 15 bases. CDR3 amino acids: CAISNPEDRQETQYF. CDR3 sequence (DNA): TGTGCCATCAGTAACCCCGAAGACAGGCAAGAGACCCAGTACTTC.

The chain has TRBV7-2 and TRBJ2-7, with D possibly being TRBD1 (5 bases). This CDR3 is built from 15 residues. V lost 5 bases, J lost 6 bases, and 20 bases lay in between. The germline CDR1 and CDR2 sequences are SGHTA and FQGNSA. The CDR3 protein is CASSPPGSTVAEQYF. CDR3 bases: TGTGCCAGCAGCCCACCCGGGTCGACAGTCGCCGAGCAGTACTTC.

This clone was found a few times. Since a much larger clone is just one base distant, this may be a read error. CDR3 amino acids: CASSTTDTQYF. Here the CDR3 DNA reads TGTGCCAGCAGTACCACAGATACGCAGTATTTT. This chain joins TRBV6-6 and TRBJ2-3; D gene unclear. The CDR3 covers 11 residues. V dropped 5 bases and J dropped 2 bases, with 2 bases sitting between them. CDR1 and CDR2 from the germline V gene are MNHNY and SVGAGI (reference sequence).

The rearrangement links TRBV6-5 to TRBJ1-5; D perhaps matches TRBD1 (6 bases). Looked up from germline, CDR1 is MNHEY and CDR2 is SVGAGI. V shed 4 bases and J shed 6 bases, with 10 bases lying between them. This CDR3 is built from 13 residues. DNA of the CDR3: TGTGCCAGCAGTTCCGAGGGGGGTCAGCCCCAGCATTTT. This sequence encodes CASSSEGGQPQHF.

The chain's CDR3 is CASSAIRGPEGYTF. The CDR3 DNA reads as TGTGCCAGCAGCGCTATAAGGGGACCGGAAGGCTACACCTTC. The chain recombines TRBV11-2 with TRBJ1-2, with D perhaps TRBD1 (5 bases). Per germline, CDR1 SGHAT and CDR2 FQNNGV. The ends were cut back, 5 bases at V and 8 bases at J, with 18 bases in the middle. The CDR3 consists of 14 residues.

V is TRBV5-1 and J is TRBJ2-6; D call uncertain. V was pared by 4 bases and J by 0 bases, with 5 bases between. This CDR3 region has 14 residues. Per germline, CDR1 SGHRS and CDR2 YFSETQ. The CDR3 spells CASSDSSGANVLTF. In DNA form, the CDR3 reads TGCGCCAGCAGCGATAGCTCTGGGGCCAACGTCCTGACTTTC. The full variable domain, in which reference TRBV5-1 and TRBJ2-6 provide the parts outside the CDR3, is KAGVTQTPRYLIKTRGQQVTLSCSPISGHRSVSWYQQTPGQGLQFLFEYFSETQRNKGNFPGRFSGRQFSNSRSEMNVSTLELGDSALYLCASSDSSGANVLTFGAGSRLTVL.

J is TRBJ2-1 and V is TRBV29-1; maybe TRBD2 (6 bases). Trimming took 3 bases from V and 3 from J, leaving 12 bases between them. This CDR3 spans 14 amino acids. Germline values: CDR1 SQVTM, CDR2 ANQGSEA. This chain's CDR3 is CSVDRGNGYNEQFF. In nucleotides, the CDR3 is TGCAGCGTTGATCGCGGGAACGGCTACAATGAGCAGTTCTTC.

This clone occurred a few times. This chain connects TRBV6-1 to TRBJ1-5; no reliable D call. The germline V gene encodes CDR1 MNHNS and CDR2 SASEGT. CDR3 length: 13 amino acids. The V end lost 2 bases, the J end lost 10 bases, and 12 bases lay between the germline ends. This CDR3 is CASSETVFYPQHF. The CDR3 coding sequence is TGTGCCAGCAGTGAAACGGTTTTTTATCCCCAGCATTTT.

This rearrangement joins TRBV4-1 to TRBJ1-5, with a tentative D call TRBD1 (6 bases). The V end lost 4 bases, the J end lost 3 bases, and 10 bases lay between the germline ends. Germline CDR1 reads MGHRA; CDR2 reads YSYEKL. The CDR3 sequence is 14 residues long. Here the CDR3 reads CASSRGGYNQPQHF. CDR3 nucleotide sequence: TGCGCCAGCAGCCGCGGGGGCTACAATCAGCCCCAGCATTTT.

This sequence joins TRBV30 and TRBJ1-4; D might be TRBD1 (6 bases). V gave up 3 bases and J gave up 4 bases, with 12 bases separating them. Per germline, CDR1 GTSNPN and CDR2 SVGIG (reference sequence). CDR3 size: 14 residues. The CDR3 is CAWRPGQNNEKLFF. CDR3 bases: TGTGCCTGGAGGCCTGGACAGAATAATGAAAAACTGTTTTTT.

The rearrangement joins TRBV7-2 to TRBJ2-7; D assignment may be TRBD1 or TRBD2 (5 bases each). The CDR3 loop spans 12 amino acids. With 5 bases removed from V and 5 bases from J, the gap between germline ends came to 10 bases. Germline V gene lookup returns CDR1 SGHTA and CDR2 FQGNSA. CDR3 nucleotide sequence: TGTGCCAGCAGCCAACGAGGGGACGAGCAGTACTTC. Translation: CASSQRGDEQYF. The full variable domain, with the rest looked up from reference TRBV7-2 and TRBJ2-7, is GAGVSQSPSNKVTEKGKDVELRCDPISGHTALYWYRQSLGQGLEFLIYFQGNSAPDKSGLPSDRFSAERTGGSVSTLTIQRTQQEDSAVYLCASSQRGDEQYFGPGTRLTVT.

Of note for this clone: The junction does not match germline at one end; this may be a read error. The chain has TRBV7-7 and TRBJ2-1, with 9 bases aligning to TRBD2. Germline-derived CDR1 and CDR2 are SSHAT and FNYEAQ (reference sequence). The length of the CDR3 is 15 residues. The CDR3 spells CASSLMGGRAARQFF. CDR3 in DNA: TGTGCTAGCAGCTTGATGGGCGGGAGGGCCGCTAGGCAGTTCTTC.

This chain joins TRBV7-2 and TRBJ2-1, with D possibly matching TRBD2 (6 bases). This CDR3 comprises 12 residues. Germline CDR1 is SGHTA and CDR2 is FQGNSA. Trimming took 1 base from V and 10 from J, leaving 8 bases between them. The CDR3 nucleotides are TGTGCCAGCAGCTTAGAGCGGGTCGAGCAGTTCTTC. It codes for CASSLERVEQFF.

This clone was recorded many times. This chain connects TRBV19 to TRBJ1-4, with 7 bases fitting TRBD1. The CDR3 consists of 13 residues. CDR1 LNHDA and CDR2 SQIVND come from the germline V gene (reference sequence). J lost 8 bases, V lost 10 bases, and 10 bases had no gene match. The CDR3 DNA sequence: TGTGCCACCCGCCGGGGGACAGCAGAAAAACTGTTTTTT. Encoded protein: CATRRGTAEKLFF.